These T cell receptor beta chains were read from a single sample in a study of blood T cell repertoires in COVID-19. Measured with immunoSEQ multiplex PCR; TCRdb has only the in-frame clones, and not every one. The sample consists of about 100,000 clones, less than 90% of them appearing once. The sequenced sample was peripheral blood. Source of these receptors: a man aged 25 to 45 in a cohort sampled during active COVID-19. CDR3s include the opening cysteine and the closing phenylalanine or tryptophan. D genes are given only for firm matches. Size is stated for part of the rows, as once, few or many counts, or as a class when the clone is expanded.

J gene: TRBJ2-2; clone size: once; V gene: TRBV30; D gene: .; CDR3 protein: CAWSNRGELFF; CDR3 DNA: TGTGCCTGGAGTAATCGGGGGGAGCTGTTTTTT
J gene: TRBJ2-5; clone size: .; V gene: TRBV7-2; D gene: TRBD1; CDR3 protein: CASSRDRGLQETQYF; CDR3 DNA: TGTGCCAGCAGCCGGGACAGGGGTCTCCAAGAGACCCAGTACTTC
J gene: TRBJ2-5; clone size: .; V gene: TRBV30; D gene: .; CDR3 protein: CAWSVGLFRGGETQYF; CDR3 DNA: TGTGCCTGGAGTGTAGGGTTATTCAGGGGTGGGGAGACCCAGTACTTC
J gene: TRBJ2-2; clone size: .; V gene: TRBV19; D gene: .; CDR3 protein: CASSGQVVVGELFF; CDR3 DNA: TGTGCCAGTAGTGGGCAGGTAGTAGTCGGGGAGCTGTTTTTT
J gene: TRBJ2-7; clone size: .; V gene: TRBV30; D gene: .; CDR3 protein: CAWSVLPGDEQYF; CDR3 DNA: TGTGCCTGGAGTGTACTCCCAGGGGACGAGCAGTACTTC
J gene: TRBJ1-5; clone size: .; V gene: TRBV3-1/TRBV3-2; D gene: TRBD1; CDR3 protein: CASSPTGTVYSNQPQHF; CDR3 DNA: TGTGCCAGCAGCCCCACAGGGACAGTTTATAGCAATCAGCCCCAGCATTTT
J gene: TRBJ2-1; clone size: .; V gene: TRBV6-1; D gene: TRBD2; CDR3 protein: CASSESGAEYNEQFF; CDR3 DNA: TGTGCCAGCAGTGAGAGCGGGGCCGAGTACAATGAGCAGTTCTTC
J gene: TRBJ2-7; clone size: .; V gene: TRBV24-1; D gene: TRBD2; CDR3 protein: CATSDLGLAGAFPSYEQYF; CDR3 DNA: TGTGCCACCAGTGATTTAGGGCTAGCGGGGGCCTTTCCCTCCTACGAGCAGTACTTC
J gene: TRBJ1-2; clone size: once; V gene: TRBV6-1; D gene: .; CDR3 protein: CASSEAFRVHGYTF; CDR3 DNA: TGTGCCAGCAGTGAAGCGTTCAGGGTCCATGGCTACACCTTC
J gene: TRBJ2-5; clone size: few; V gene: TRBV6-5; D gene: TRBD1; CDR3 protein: CASGTGQGIWETQYF; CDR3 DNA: TGTGCCAGCGGAACGGGACAGGGGATTTGGGAGACCCAGTACTTC
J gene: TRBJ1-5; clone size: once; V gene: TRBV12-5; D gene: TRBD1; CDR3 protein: CASGLGDSHQPQHF; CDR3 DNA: TGTGCTAGTGGTTTGGGGGACAGCCATCAGCCCCAGCATTTT
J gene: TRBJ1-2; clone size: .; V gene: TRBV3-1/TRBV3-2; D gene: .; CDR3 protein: CASSQEGGGESQFLGGYTF; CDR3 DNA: TGTGCCAGCAGCCAAGAAGGAGGCGGAGAGTCCCAATTCCTAGGGGGCTACACCTTC
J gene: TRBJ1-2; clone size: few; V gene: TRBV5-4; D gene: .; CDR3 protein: CASSLGIGGSFNYGYTF; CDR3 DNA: TGTGCCAGCAGCTTGGGGATAGGAGGGTCTTTCAACTATGGCTACACCTTC
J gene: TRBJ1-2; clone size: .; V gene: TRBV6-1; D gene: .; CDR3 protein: CASSEVGAYGYTF; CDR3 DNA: TGTGCCAGCAGTGAGGTGGGGGCTTATGGCTACACCTTC
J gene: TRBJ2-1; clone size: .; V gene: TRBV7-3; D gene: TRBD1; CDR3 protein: CASSLAGTGIYNEQFF; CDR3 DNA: TGTGCCAGCAGCTTAGCCGGGACAGGGATCTACAATGAGCAGTTCTTC
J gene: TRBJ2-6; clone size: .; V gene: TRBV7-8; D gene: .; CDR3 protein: CASSRIRGNSGANVLTF; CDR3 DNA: TGTGCCAGCAGCCGCATTCGGGGGAACTCTGGGGCCAACGTCCTGACTTTC
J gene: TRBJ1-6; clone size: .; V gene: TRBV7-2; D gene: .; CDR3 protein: CASSLRWPDRSNSPLHF; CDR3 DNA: TGTGCCAGCAGCCTTCGCTGGCCAGACAGGAGTAATTCACCCCTCCACTTT
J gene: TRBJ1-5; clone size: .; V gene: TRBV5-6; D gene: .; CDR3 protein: CASTLGAEGQPQHF; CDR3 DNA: TGTGCCAGCACCTTGGGGGCCGAGGGTCAGCCCCAGCATTTT
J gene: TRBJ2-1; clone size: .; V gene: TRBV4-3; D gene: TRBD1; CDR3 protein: CASSPGQGANEQFF; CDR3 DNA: TGCGCCAGCAGCCCGGGACAGGGGGCGAATGAGCAGTTCTTC
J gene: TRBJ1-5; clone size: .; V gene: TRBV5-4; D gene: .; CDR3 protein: CASSLLDSDQPQHF; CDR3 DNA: TGTGCCAGCAGCTTATTGGACAGTGATCAGCCCCAGCATTTT
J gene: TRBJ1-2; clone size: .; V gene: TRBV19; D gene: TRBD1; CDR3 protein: CASSAFTGTGVVNYGYTF; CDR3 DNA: TGTGCCAGTAGTGCTTTCACCGGGACAGGGGTCGTAAACTATGGCTACACCTTC
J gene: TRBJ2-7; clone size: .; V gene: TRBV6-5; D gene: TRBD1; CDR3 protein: CASSPGTGFYEQYF; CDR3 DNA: TGTGCCAGCAGTCCCGGGACAGGGTTCTACGAGCAGTACTTC
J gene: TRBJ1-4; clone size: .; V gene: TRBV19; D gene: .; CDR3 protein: CASSDRATNEKLFF; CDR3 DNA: TGTGCCAGTAGTGACAGAGCAACTAATGAAAAACTGTTTTTT
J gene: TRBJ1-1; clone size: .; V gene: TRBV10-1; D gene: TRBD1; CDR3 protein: CASSGGGQGKGREAFF; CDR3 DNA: TGCGCCAGCAGTGGAGGAGGACAGGGGAAGGGACGGGAAGCTTTCTTT
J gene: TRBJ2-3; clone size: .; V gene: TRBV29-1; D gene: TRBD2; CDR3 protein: CSVVRLAGGTDTQYF; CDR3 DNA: TGCAGCGTTGTACGGCTAGCGGGGGGCACAGATACGCAGTATTTT
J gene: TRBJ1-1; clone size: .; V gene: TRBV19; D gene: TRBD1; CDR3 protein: CASSHRPGQGKTEAFF; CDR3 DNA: TGTGCCAGTAGCCACCGACCGGGACAGGGAAAGACTGAAGCTTTCTTT
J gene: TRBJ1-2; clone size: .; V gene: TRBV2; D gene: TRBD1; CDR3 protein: CASRITGTDYGYTF; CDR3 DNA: TGTGCCAGCAGGATAACCGGGACAGACTATGGCTACACCTTC
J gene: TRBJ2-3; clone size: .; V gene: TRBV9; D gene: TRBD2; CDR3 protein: CASSVEGLAPSDTQYF; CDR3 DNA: TGTGCCAGCAGCGTAGAGGGACTAGCGCCGTCAGATACGCAGTATTTT
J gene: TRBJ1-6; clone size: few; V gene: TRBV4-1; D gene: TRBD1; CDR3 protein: CASTTLGQGINSPLHF; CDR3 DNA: TGCGCCAGCACCACACTGGGACAGGGCATAAATTCACCCCTCCACTTT
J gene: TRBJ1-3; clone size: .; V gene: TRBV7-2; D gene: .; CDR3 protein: CASSLEGKGVSGNTIYF; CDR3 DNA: TGTGCCAGCAGCTTGGAGGGAAAAGGGGTCTCTGGAAACACCATATATTTT
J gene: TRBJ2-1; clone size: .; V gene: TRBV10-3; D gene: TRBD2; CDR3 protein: CAISESTSGGANEQFF; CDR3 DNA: TGTGCCATCAGTGAGTCGACTAGCGGGGGGGCGAATGAGCAGTTCTTC
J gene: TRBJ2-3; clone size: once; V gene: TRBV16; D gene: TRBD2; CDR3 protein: CASSLRAGTTDTQYF; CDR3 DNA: TGTGCCAGCAGCCTTCGAGCGGGGACCACAGATACGCAGTATTTT
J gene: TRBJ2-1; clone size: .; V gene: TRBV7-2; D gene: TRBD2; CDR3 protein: CASGWRGYNEQFF; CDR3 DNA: TGTGCCAGCGGTTGGCGGGGGTACAATGAGCAGTTCTTC
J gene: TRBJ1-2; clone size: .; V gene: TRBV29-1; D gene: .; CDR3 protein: CSVEGGTNYGYTF; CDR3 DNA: TGCAGCGTTGAGGGGGGGACTAACTATGGCTACACCTTC
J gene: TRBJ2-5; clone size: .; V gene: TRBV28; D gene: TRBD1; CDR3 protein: CASSSFTGTGKETQYF; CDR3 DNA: TGTGCCAGCAGTTCGTTCACCGGGACAGGGAAGGAGACCCAGTACTTC
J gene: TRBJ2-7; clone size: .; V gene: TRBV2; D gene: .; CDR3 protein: CASSEDRTDSYEQYF; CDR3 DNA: TGTGCCAGCAGTGAAGACAGGACCGACTCCTACGAGCAGTACTTC
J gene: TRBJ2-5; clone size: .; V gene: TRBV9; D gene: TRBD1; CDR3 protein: CASSVGTGLQESQYF; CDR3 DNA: TGTGCCAGCAGCGTTGGGACAGGGCTTCAAGAGTCCCAGTACTTC
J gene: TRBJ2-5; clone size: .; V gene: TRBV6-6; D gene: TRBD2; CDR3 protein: CASSQLAGVETQYF; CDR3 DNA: TGTGCCAGCAGTCAACTAGCGGGGGTGGAGACCCAGTACTTC
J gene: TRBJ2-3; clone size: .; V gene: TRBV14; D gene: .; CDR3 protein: CASSPQRQTDTQYF; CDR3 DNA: TGTGCCAGCAGCCCCCAACGACAGACAGATACGCAGTATTTT
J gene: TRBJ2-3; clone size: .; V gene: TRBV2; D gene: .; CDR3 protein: CASSELPDTQYF; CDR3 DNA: TGTGCCAGCAGTGAACTCCCAGATACGCAGTATTTT
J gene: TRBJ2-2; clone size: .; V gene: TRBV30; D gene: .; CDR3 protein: CAWSVPTGANTGELFF; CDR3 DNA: TGTGCCTGGAGTGTACCGACAGGCGCTAACACCGGGGAGCTGTTTTTT
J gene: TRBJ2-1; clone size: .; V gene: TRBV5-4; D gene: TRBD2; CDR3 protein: CASSPSGGLSYNEQFF; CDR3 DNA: TGTGCCAGCAGCCCTAGCGGGGGCCTTTCCTACAATGAGCAGTTCTTC
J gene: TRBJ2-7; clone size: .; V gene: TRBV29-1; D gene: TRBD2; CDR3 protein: CSVLGLGSEQYF; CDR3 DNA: TGCAGCGTTCTGGGACTAGGTAGTGAGCAGTACTTC
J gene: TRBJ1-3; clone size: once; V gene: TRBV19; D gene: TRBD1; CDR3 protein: CASSPGTATSGNTIYF; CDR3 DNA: TGTGCCAGTAGTCCCGGGACAGCCACCTCTGGAAACACCATATATTTT
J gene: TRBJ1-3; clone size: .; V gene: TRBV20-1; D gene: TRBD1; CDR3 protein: CSASETGTGGGNTIYF; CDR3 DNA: TGCAGTGCTAGTGAAACCGGGACAGGGGGTGGAAACACCATATATTTT
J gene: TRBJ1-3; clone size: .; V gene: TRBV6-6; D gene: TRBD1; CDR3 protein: CASSFSRGPGNTIYF; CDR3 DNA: TGTGCCAGCAGTTTTTCAAGGGGGCCAGGAAACACCATATATTTT
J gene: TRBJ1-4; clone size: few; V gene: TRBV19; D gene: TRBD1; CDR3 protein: CASWCLIQGAGEKLFF; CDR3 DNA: TGTGCCAGTTGGTGCCTAATACAGGGGGCGGGAGAAAAACTGTTTTTT
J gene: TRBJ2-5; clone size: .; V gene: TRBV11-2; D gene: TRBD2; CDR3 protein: CASSSSGLGETQYF; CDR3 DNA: TGTGCCAGCAGCTCCTCGGGACTAGGGGAGACCCAGTACTTC
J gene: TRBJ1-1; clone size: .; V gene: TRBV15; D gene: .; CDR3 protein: CATSGRVSVAEAFF; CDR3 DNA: TGTGCCACCAGCGGGCGGGTAAGCGTCGCTGAAGCTTTCTTT
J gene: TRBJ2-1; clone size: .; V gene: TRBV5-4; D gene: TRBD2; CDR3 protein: CASSLAASGGAGNEQFF; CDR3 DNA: TGTGCCAGCAGCTTGGCAGCTAGCGGGGGGGCAGGAAATGAGCAGTTCTTC
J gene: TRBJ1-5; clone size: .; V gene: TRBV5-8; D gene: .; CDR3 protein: CASSLGQGRDNQPQHF; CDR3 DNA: TGTGCCAGCAGCTTGGGACAAGGGCGGGACAATCAGCCCCAGCATTTT
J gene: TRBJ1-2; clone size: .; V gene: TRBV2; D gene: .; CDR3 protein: CASSRDNYGYTF; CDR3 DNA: TGTGCCAGCAGCAGGGATAACTATGGCTACACCTTC
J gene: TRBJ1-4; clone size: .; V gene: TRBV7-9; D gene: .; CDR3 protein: CASSLGAVSEKLFF; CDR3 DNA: TGTGCCAGCAGCTTAGGGGCAGTGTCCGAAAAACTGTTTTTT
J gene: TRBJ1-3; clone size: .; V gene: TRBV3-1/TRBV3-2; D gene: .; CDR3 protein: CASSQQIGNTIYF; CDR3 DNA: TGTGCCAGCAGCCAACAAATCGGAAACACCATATATTTT
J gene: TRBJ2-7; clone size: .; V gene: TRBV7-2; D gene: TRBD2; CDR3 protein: CASSLSGRGGAEQYF; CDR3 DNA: TGTGCCAGCAGCTTAAGCGGTCGGGGGGGGGCCGAGCAGTACTTC